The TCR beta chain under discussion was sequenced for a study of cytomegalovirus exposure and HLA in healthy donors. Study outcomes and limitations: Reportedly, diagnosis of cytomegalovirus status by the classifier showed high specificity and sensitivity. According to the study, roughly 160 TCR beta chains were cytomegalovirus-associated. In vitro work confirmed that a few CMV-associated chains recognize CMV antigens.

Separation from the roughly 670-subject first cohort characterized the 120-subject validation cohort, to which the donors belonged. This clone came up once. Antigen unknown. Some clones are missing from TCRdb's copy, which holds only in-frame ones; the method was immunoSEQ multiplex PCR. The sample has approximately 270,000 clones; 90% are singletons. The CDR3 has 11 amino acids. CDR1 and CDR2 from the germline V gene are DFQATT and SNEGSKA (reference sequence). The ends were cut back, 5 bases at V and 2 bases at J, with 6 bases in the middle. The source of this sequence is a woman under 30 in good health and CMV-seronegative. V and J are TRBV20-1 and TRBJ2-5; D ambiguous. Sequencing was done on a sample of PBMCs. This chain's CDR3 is CSASSQETQYF. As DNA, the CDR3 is TGCAGTGCTTCATCACAAGAGACCCAGTACTTC.